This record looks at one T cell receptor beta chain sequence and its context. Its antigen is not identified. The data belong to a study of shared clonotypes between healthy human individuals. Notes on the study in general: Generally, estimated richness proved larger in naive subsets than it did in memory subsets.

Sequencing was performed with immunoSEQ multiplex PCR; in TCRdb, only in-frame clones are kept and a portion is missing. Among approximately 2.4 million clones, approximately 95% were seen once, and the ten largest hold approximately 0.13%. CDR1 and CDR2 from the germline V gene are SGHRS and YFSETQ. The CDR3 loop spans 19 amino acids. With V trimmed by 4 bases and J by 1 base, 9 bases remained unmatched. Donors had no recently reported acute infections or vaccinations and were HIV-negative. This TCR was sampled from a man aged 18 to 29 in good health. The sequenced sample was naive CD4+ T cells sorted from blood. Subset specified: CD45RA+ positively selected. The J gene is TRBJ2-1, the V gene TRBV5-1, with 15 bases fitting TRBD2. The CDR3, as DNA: TGCGCCAGCAGCCGAGCTGGGACTAGCGGGGGGCCATCCTACAATGAGCAGTTCTTC. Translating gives CASSRAGTSGGPSYNEQFF.